This entry lists 13 T cell receptor beta chains sequenced from one sample in a study of Tregs in tolerant kidney transplant recipients. Generated by immunoSEQ multiplex PCR, the TCRdb table keeps only in-frame clones and is missing some. The table gives 45,000 to 55,000 clones; the top ten clones make up 0.85% of it. The input for sequencing was CD4+ T cells from blood, taken before the transplant. The receptors originated from a human donor who received a combined kidney and bone marrow transplant.

As concerns this clone: The read terminates 3 residues before the CDR3 end, so the remaining end is supplied by the germline J gene. The rearrangement links TRBV20-1 to TRBJ2-6; TRBD2 agrees at 10 bases. J lost 7 bases, V lost 6 bases, and 6 bases had no gene match. Germline lookup yields CDR1 DFQATT and CDR2 SNEGSKA (reference sequence). The CDR3 has 14 residues. CDR3 bases read: TGCAGTGCCCCAGCGGGAGGGCCAGCCAACGTC. It codes for CSAPAGGPANV. The full-length CDR3 reads as CSAPAGGPANVLTF.

The CDR3 sequence: CASSYGQTSNQPQHF. CDR3 bases read: TGTGCCAGCAGTTACGGACAGACAAGCAATCAGCCC. The chain recombines TRBV6-2 or TRBV6-3 with TRBJ1-5, with D possibly TRBD1 on 6 matching bases. The read ends 3 residues early relative to the CDR3; the germline J gene fills the gap. Germline-derived CDR1 and CDR2 are MNHEY and SVGEGT. Trimming took off 2 bases at V and 1 base at J, with 9 bases between the two ends. This CDR3 has 15 amino acids.

Turning to this clone: With the read ending 3 residues before the CDR3 end, the germline J gene is used to fill in that end. The chain couples TRBV29-1 to TRBJ1-4; TRBD1 is a possible D gene (6 bases). CDR3 length: 16 amino acids. Germline assignment: CDR1 SQVTM and CDR2 ANQGSEA. The V end lost 4 bases, the J end lost 2 bases, and 17 bases lay between the germline ends. The CDR3 region is CSVGAPFRGTNEKLFF. Incomplete CDR3 DNA: TGCAGCGTTGGGGCCCCCTTCAGGGGCACTAATGAAAAA.

In regard to this clone: The read halts 3 residues ahead of the CDR3 end, with the missing end drawn from the germline J gene. The V and J genes are TRBV18 and TRBJ1-2; TRBD1 agrees at 8 bases. The V segment lost 6 bases and the J segment 7 bases; nucleotides outside the gene matches: 7. This CDR3 contains 13 residues. Germline V lookup: CDR1 KGHSH, CDR2 LQKENI. This chain's CDR3 is CASSPGQDFGYTF. CDR3 DNA (partial): TGTGCCAGCTCCCCGGGACAGGACTTTGGC.

As to this clone: The CDR3 extends 3 residues past the end of the read, so its final part is completed from the germline J gene. J is TRBJ2-2 and V is TRBV2; D ambiguous. Germline assignment: CDR1 SNHLY and CDR2 FYNNEI. The ends were cut back, 7 bases at V and 0 bases at J, with 6 bases in the middle. The CDR3 is 13 residues long. This CDR3 is CASNPTNTGELFF. Incomplete CDR3 DNA: TGTGCCAGCAACCCTACGAACACCGGGGAG.

With respect to this clone: The CDR3 extends 3 residues past the end of the read, so its final part is completed from the germline J gene. This chain joins TRBV2 and TRBJ1-2; 7 nucleotides align to TRBD1. The CDR3 is 15 residues long. The V gene end was trimmed by 2 bases and the J gene end by 4 bases; junction bases not matched to a gene: 7. Germline-derived CDR1 and CDR2 are SNHLY and FYNNEI. The CDR3: CASSETRDSRYGYTF. The part of the CDR3 DNA that was read is TGTGCCAGCAGTGAAACCCGGGACAGTCGCTATGGC.

As to this clone: Read data end 3 residues before the CDR3 end; the end is taken from the germline J gene. This chain joins TRBV18 and TRBJ2-7, with TRBD1 as a possible D gene (6 bases). Looked up from germline, CDR1 is KGHSH and CDR2 is LQKENI. The CDR3 is made up of 14 amino acids. The V and J ends lost 1 base and 5 bases respectively, with 12 bases between them. Partial CDR3 DNA: TGTGCCAGCTCACCACAACAGGGTTTGGACGAG. Translating it yields CASSPQQGLDE. The full CDR3 protein reads CASSPQQGLDEQYF. The full variable domain, rest sourced from reference TRBV18 and TRBJ2-7, is NAGVMQNPRHLVRRRGQEARLRCSPMKGHSHVYWYRQLPEEGLKFMVYLQKENIIDESGMPKERFSAEFPKEGPSILRIQQVVRGDSAAYFCASSPQQGLDEQYFGPGTRLTVT.

Worth noting for this clone: The CDR3 is cut off 3 residues early in the read; its end comes from the germline J gene. The chain has TRBV20-1 and TRBJ1-1, with a possible D match to TRBD1 (6 bases). The germline V and J ends were trimmed by 5 bases and 0 bases, with 16 bases remaining between them. The germline V gene has CDR1 DFQATT and CDR2 SNEGSKA (reference sequence). The CDR3 is 15 amino acids. CDR3 DNA (partial): TGCAGTGCTCCTATCCCGGGACACCTGAACACTGAA. Its translation is CSAPIPGHLNTE. The complete CDR3 protein is CSAPIPGHLNTEAFF.

In the case of this clone: Read coverage stops 3 residues before the CDR3 terminus; the germline J gene supplies the remainder. The chain employs TRBV30 and TRBJ2-3; TRBD1 is a possible D gene (6 bases). The CDR3 covers 15 residues. The V gene's germline CDR1 is GTSNPN and CDR2 SVGIG (reference sequence). V dropped 2 bases and J dropped 3 bases, with 15 bases sitting between them. The CDR3 bases that were read are TGTGCCTGGAGTAGGGACACTTTAACTACAGATACG. Encoded protein: CAWSRDTLTTDT. From start to end, the CDR3 is CAWSRDTLTTDTQYF.

Points on this clone: The read comes to an end 3 residues before the CDR3 does, leaving the germline J gene to fill in the end. The J gene is TRBJ2-5, the V gene TRBV20-1; a possible D gene is TRBD2 (5 bases). V dropped 1 base and J dropped 5 bases, with 14 bases sitting between them. This CDR3 contains 14 residues. Germline V lookup: CDR1 DFQATT, CDR2 SNEGSKA (reference sequence). The CDR3 here is CSARVRGTWETQYF. The part of the CDR3 DNA that was read is TGCAGTGCTAGAGTCCGGGGTACCTGGGAGACC.

With regard to this clone: The read finishes 3 residues shy of the CDR3 end, and the germline J gene is used to complete it. The rearrangement links TRBV6-1 to TRBJ2-2; no clear D gene. Germline V gene sequence: CDR1 MNHNS, CDR2 SASEGT. Trimming removed 1 base from V and 2 bases from J, with 11 bases in between. This CDR3 is built from 16 residues. CDR3 DNA (partial): TGTGCCAGCAGTGAAGGATTAGCTCTTAACACCGGGGAG. This translates into CASSEGLALNTGE. The whole CDR3 sequence is CASSEGLALNTGELFF.

Remarks on this clone: The observed sequence ends 3 residues before the CDR3 terminus, with the missing tail filled in from the germline J gene. The V call is TRBV19, the J call TRBJ1-2, with 7 bases that match TRBD1. This CDR3 comprises 13 residues. The V gene end was trimmed by 5 bases and the J gene end by 7 bases; junction bases not matched to a gene: 7. Germline CDR1 is LNHDA and CDR2 is SQIVND (reference sequence). The CDR3 region is CASSVQGLSGYTF. CDR3 DNA (partial): TGTGCCAGTAGTGTACAGGGGCTCTCTGGC. Full variable domain (outside the CDR3, taken from reference TRBV19 and TRBJ1-2): DGGITQSPKYLFRKEGQNVTLSCEQNLNHDAMYWYRQDPGQGLRLIYYSQIVNDFQKGDIAEGYSVSREKKESFPLTVTSAQKNPTAFYLCASSVQGLSGYTFGSGTRLTVV.

As concerns this clone: The read terminates 3 residues before the CDR3 end, so the remaining end is supplied by the germline J gene. The V call is TRBV20-1, the J call TRBJ2-4; TRBD2 aligns across 7 bases. This CDR3 region has 13 residues. CDR1 DFQATT and CDR2 SNEGSKA come from the germline V gene (reference sequence). J lost 7 bases, V lost 8 bases, and 11 bases had no gene match. The CDR3 region is CSTQTSWENIQYF. The DNA read from the CDR3 is TGCAGTACTCAGACTAGCTGGGAGAACATT.